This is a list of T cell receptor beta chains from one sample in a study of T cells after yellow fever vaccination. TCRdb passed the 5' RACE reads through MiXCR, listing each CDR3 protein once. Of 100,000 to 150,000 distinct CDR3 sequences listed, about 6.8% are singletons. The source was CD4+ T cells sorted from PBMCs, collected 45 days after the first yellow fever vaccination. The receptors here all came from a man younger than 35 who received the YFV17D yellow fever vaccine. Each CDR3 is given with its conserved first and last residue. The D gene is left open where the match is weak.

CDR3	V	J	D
CASSVVGQNTGELFF	TRBV9	TRBJ2-2	-
CAISESGGGGANVLTF	TRBV10-3	TRBJ2-6	-
CASSLRTSGGASVTQYF	TRBV7-2	TRBJ2-5	TRBD2
CASGFGRTTEAFF	TRBV3-1	TRBJ1-1	-
CAIGPGQYYGYTF	TRBV5-5	TRBJ1-2	TRBD1
CASSKGGTGAGYTF	TRBV27	TRBJ1-2	TRBD1
CASSSGPGSSNYGYTF	TRBV5-1	TRBJ1-2	-
CAWENSGGFYEQYF	TRBV30	TRBJ2-7	TRBD2
CASSLAPGEHYEQYF	TRBV11-2	TRBJ2-7	-
CASSLAGSSYEQYF	TRBV7-2	TRBJ2-7	-
CASRWWQGNQPQHF	TRBV6-1	TRBJ1-5	-
CASSLTAYQETQYF	TRBV7-2	TRBJ2-5	-
CASSAPGGYSNQPQHF	TRBV6-5	TRBJ1-5	-
CASSLIGVVVSYNEQFF	TRBV7-2	TRBJ2-1	-
CASSWGNTIYF	TRBV5-1	TRBJ1-3	-
CASSLSGVPYGYTF	TRBV2	TRBJ1-2	-
CASTDRVQGEAFF	TRBV5-1	TRBJ1-1	TRBD1
CASSPGTGATNYGYTF	TRBV27	TRBJ1-2	TRBD1
CASSRQGTSTDTQYF	TRBV7-2	TRBJ2-3	TRBD1
CASSYGTQETQYF	TRBV7-2	TRBJ2-5	-
CASSYVNTGSNGYTF	TRBV6-5	TRBJ1-2	-
CASSRYGTGSDSGNTIYF	TRBV7-6	TRBJ1-3	TRBD1
CASTRGRMNTEAFF	TRBV19	TRBJ1-1	-
CASSHGGRGENQPQHF	TRBV6-2/TRBV6-3	TRBJ1-5	-
CSASFSRGLSDTQYF	TRBV20-1	TRBJ2-3	TRBD2